This T cell receptor (beta chain) was profiled in a study of control samples from healthy donors and cancer patients (TCRdb year 2020). As regards this clone: No cognate antigen has been identified for it. Base qualities are missing; no much larger clone stands one base away.

The receptor library was made with the immunoSEQ multiplex PCR assay. TCRdb provides this immuneACCESS table in a form limited to in-frame rearrangements. Some clones are lacking; in checked studies, under half of them reflect an unresolved V gene, and why the rest are absent is not known. The sample has about 140,000 clones on record, about 91% of them singletons. Roughly 3.1% of the sample rests with the top ten. Input material: blood. The receptor was derived from a young man in good health.

The CDR3 here reads CASSVVSGGAAYGELFF. The DNA sequence reads TGTGCCAGCAGCGTAGTCAGCGGGGGGGCCGCGTACGGGGAGCTGTTTTTT. The chain couples TRBV9 to TRBJ2-2; 10 junctional bases match TRBD2. The CDR3 sequence holds 17 residues, the cysteine and phenylalanine included. Just CDR3 DNA is preserved here, 51 bases in frame from base 1. CDR1 and CDR2 are drawn from the germline V gene: SGDLS, YYNGEE. Trimmed from V: 0 bases; trimmed from J: 7 bases; junction bases lacking a gene match: 9.